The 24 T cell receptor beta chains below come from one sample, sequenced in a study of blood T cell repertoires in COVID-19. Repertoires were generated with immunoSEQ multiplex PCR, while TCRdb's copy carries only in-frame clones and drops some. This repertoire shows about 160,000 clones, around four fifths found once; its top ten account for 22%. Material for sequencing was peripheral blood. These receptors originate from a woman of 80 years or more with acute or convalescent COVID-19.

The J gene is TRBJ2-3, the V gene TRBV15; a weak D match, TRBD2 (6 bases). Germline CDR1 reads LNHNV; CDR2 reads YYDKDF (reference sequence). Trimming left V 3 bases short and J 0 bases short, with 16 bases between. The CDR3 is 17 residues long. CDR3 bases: TGTGCCACCAGCAGGAGGAGGATAGCGGCTAGCACAGATACGCAGTATTTT. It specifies CATSRRRIAASTDTQYF.

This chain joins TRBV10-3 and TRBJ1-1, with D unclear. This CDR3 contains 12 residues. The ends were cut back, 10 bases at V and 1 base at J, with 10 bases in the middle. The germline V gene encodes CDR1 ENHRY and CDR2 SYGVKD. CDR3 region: CATLQENTEAFF. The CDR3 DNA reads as TGTGCCACACTACAAGAGAACACTGAAGCTTTCTTT.

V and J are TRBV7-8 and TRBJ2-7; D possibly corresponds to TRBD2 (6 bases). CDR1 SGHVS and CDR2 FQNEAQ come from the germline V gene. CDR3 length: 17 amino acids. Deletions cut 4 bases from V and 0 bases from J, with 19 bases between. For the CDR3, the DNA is TGTGCCAGCAGCTCCACTAGCAGAGGCAAACTCTCCTACGAGCAGTACTTC. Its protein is CASSSTSRGKLSYEQYF.

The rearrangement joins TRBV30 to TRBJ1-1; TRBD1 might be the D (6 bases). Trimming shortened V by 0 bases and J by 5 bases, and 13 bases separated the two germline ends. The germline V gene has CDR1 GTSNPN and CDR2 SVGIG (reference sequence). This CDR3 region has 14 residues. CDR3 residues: CAWSVSRGYTEAFF. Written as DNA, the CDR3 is TGTGCCTGGAGTGTTAGTAGGGGGTATACTGAAGCTTTCTTT.

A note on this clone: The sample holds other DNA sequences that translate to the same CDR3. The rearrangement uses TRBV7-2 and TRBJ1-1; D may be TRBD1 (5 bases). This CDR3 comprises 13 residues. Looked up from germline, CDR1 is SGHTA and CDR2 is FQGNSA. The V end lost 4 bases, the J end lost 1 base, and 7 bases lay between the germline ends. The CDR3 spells CASSSTGNTEAFF. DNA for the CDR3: TGTGCCAGCAGCTCCACAGGGAACACTGAAGCTTTCTTT.

Here the CDR3 reads CASSETGQGFNQPQHF. DNA for the CDR3: TGTGCCAGCAGCGAGACCGGGCAGGGTTTCAATCAGCCCCAGCATTTT. The chain links TRBV27 to TRBJ1-5, with a tentative D call TRBD1 (5 bases). Between the trimmed V and J ends, which lost 6 bases and 3 bases, there was a span of 18 bases. The CDR3 length is 16 residues. The germline CDR1 and CDR2 sequences are MNHEY and SMNVEV (reference sequence).

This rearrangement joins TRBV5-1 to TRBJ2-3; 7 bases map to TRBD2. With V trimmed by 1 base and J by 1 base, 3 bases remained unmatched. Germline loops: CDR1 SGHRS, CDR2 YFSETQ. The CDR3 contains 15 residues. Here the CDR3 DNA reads TGCGCCAGCAGCTTGTTGGCGGGAGGCACAGATACGCAGTATTTT. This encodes CASSLLAGGTDTQYF. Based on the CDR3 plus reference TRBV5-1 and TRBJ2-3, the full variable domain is KAGVTQTPRYLIKTRGQQVTLSCSPISGHRSVSWYQQTPGQGLQFLFEYFSETQRNKGNFPGRFSGRQFSNSRSEMNVSTLELGDSALYLCASSLLAGGTDTQYFGPGTRLTVL.

This chain's CDR3 is CASSPGQFYGYTF. The CDR3 DNA follows: TGTGCCAGCTCACCAGGACAGTTCTATGGCTACACCTTC. This sequence joins TRBV18 and TRBJ1-2, with TRBD1 as a possible D gene (6 bases). V was pared by 2 bases and J by 4 bases, with 8 bases between. The germline V gene encodes CDR1 KGHSH and CDR2 LQKENI. This CDR3 region has 13 residues.

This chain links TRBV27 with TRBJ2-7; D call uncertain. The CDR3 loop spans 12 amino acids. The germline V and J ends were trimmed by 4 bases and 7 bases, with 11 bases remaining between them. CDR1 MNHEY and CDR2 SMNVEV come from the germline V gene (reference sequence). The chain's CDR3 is CASSSLSREQYF. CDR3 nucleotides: TGTGCCAGCAGTTCATTGTCTCGGGAGCAGTACTTC.

CDR3 sequence: CASVFSPTYEQYF. CDR3 bases: TGTGCCAGCGTGTTTTCTCCTACCTACGAGCAGTACTTC. The V gene is TRBV2, the J gene TRBJ2-7; D call uncertain. The V end was cut by 8 bases, the J end by 2 bases, with 13 bases between. The CDR3 contains 13 residues. Germline V gives CDR1 SNHLY, CDR2 FYNNEI. The variable domain in full, with the rest retrieved from reference TRBV2 and TRBJ2-7, is EPEVTQTPSHQVTQMGQEVILRCVPISNHLYFYWYRQILGQKVEFLVSFYNNEISEKSEIFDDQFSVERPDGSNFTLKIRSTKLEDSAMYFCASVFSPTYEQYFGPGTRLTVT.

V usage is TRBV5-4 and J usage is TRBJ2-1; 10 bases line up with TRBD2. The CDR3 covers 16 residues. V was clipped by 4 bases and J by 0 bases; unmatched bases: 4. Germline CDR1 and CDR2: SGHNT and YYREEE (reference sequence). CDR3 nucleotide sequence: TGTGCCAGCAGCCCGGGACTAGCGAACTCCTACAATGAGCAGTTCTTC. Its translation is CASSPGLANSYNEQFF.

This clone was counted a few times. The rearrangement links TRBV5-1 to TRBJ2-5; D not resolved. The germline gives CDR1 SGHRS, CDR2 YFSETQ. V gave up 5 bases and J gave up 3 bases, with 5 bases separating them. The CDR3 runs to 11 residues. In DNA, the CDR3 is TGCGCCAGCAGAGCCAAAGAGACCCAGTACTTC. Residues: CASRAKETQYF.

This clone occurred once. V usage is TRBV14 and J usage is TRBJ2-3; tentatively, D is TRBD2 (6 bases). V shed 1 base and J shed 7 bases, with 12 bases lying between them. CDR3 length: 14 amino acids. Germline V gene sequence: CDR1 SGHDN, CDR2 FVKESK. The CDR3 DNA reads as TGTGCCAGCAGCCAAGTGGCGGGACTTTATACGCAGTATTTT. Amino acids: CASSQVAGLYTQYF.

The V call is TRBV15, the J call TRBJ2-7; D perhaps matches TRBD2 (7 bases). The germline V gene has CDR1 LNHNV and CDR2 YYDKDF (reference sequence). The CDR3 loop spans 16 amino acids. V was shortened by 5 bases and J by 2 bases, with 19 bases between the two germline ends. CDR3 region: CATSPRWGGAPYEQYF. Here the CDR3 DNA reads TGTGCCACCAGCCCCCGGTGGGGGGGCGCCCCCTACGAGCAGTACTTC.

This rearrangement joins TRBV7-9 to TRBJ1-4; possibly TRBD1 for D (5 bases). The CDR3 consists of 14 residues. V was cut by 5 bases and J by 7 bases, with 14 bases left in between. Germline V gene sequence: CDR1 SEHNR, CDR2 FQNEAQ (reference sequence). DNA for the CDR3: TGTGCCAGCAGCCGAGCGGGGCTAGGTGAAAAACTGTTTTTT. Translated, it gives CASSRAGLGEKLFF.

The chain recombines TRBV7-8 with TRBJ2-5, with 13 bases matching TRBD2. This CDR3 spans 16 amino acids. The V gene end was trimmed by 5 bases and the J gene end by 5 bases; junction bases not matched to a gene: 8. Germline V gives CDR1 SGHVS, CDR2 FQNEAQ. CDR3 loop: CASSPRLAGGGETQYF. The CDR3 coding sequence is TGTGCCAGCAGCCCTCGACTAGCGGGAGGTGGGGAGACCCAGTACTTC.

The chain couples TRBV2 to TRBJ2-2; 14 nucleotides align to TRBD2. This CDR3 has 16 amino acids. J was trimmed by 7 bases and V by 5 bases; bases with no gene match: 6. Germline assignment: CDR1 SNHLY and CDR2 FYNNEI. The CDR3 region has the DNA TGTGCCAGCAGTTCGGGACTAGCGGGAGCGGACGGGGAGCTGTTTTTT. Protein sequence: CASSSGLAGADGELFF.

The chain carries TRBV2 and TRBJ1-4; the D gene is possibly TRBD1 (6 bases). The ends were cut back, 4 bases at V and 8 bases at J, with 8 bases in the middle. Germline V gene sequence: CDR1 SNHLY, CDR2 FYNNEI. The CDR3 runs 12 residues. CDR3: CASSGDREKLFF. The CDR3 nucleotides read TGTGCCAGCAGTGGAGACAGGGAAAAACTGTTTTTT.

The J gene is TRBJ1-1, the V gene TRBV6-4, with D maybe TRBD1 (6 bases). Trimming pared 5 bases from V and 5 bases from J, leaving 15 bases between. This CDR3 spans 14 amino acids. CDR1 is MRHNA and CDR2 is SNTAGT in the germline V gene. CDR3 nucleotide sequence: TGTGCCAGCAGTTACATGCCAGGGGTGACTGAAGCTTTCTTT. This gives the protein CASSYMPGVTEAFF.

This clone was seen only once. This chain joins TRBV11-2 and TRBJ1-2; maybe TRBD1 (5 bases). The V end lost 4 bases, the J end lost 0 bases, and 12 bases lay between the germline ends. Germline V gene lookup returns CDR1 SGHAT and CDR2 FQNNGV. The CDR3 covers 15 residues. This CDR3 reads CASSSNRGTNYGYTF. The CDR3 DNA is TGTGCCAGCAGCTCCAATAGGGGTACTAACTATGGCTACACCTTC.

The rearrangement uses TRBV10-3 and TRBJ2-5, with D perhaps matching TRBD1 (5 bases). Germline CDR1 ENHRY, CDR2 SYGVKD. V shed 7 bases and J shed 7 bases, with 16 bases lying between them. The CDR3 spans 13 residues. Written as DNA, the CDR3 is TGTGCCATCATGTCAGGGCCTCAGGGGACCCAGTACTTC. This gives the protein CAIMSGPQGTQYF.

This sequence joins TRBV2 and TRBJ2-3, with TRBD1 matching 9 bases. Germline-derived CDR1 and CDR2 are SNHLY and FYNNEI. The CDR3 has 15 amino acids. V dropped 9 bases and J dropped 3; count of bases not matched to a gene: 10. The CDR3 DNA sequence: TGTGCCAGTCCGACAGGGGGAAGGTTGACAGATACGCAGTATTTT. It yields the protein CASPTGGRLTDTQYF. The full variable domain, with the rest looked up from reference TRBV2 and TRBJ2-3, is EPEVTQTPSHQVTQMGQEVILRCVPISNHLYFYWYRQILGQKVEFLVSFYNNEISEKSEIFDDQFSVERPDGSNFTLKIRSTKLEDSAMYFCASPTGGRLTDTQYFGPGTRLTVL.

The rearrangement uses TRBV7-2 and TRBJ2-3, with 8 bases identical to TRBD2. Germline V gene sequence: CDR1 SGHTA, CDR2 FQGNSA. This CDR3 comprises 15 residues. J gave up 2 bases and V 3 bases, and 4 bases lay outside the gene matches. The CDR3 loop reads CASSLGGRPTDTQYF. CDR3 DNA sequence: TGTGCCAGCAGCTTGGGCGGGAGGCCCACAGATACGCAGTATTTT.

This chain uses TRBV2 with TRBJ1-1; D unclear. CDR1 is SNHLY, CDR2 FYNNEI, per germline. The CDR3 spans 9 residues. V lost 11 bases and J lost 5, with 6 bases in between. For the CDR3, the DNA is TGTGCCTCACGGACTGAAGCTTTCTTT. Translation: CASRTEAFF.